A single sample gave rise to the 26 T cell receptor beta chains below, sequenced in a study of blood T cell repertoires in COVID-19. Generated by immunoSEQ multiplex PCR, the TCRdb table keeps only in-frame clones and is missing some. This table has about 210,000 clones, over 80% appearing once. The sample taken for sequencing was PBMCs or T cells enriched from blood (not recorded which). Source of these receptors: a man aged 18 to 30 with acute COVID-19.

The chain is built from TRBV7-9 and TRBJ2-5; D is ambiguous. The CDR3 runs to 14 residues. V gave up 1 base and J gave up 1 base, with 7 bases separating them. Germline V gene lookup returns CDR1 SEHNR and CDR2 FQNEAQ (reference sequence). The CDR3 spells CASSLGPSQETQYF. The CDR3 coding sequence is TGTGCCAGCAGCTTAGGCCCCAGCCAAGAGACCCAGTACTTC.

The chain recombines TRBV5-4 with TRBJ2-7, with D possibly matching TRBD1 (6 bases). Germline CDR1 is SGHNT and CDR2 is YYREEE (reference sequence). There are 15 residues in the CDR3. V was pared by 2 bases and J by 1 base, with 13 bases between. CDR3 DNA sequence: TGTGCCAGCAGCTTCCTTGGGGACACTTCCTACGAGCAGTACTTC. Protein: CASSFLGDTSYEQYF.

The chain links TRBV6-1 to TRBJ2-5, with D hard to call. The length of the CDR3 is 14 residues. Germline loops: CDR1 MNHNS, CDR2 SASEGT. V lost 1 base and J lost 2, with 8 bases in between. The CDR3 region has the DNA TGTGCCAGCAGTGAAGGTACAGCTCAAGAGACCCAGTACTTC. Protein product: CASSEGTAQETQYF.

The V call is TRBV7-3, the J call TRBJ1-6, with 7 bases identical to TRBD1. This CDR3 has 14 residues. V dropped 5 bases and J dropped 7; count of bases not matched to a gene: 5. Germline V gives CDR1 SGHTA, CDR2 FQGTGA. This CDR3 reads CASSRQGGNSPLHF. For the CDR3, the DNA is TGTGCCAGCAGCCGACAGGGCGGGAATTCACCCCTCCACTTT.

The V gene is TRBV27, the J gene TRBJ2-7, with 9 bases matching TRBD1. The CDR3 is made up of 12 amino acids. CDR1 and CDR2 from the germline V gene are MNHEY and SMNVEV (reference sequence). Trimming at V came to 3 bases and at J to 11 bases, leaving 5 bases not matched to a gene. The CDR3 nucleotides are TGTGCCAGCAGTTTTTCCGACAGGGGGAAGTACTTC. Its translation: CASSFSDRGKYF.

The CDR3 region is CASSFIAGGAYGYTF. The CDR3 region has the DNA TGTGCCAGCAGCTTTATTGCAGGGGGCGCTTATGGCTACACCTTC. The chain combines TRBV5-4 with TRBJ1-2; 8 bases align to TRBD1. The V and J ends lost 2 bases and 5 bases, in that order; junction bases with no gene match: 8. This CDR3 has 15 residues. Germline CDR1 is SGHNT and CDR2 is YYREEE (reference sequence).

This sequence joins TRBV28 and TRBJ2-1, with 13 bases matching TRBD2. Germline CDR1 and CDR2: MDHEN and SYDVKM. The V segment lost 4 bases and the J segment 0 bases; nucleotides outside the gene matches: 9. The CDR3 runs 19 residues. This CDR3 is CASSYSGTSGASSYNEQFF. As DNA, the CDR3 is TGTGCCAGCAGTTATTCCGGGACTAGCGGGGCTAGCTCCTACAATGAGCAGTTCTTC. The whole variable domain, filled in from reference TRBV28 and TRBJ2-1, reads DVKVTQSSRYLVKRTGEKVFLECVQDMDHENMFWYRQDPGLGLRLIYFSYDVKMKEKGDIPEGYSVSREKKERFSLILESASTNQTSMYLCASSYSGTSGASSYNEQFFGPGTRLTVL.

The chain is built from TRBV2 and TRBJ1-5, with 7 nucleotides matching TRBD1. The J segment lost 2 bases and the V segment lost 7 bases, leaving 5 bases of the junction unmatched. Per the germline V gene, CDR1 is SNHLY and CDR2 is FYNNEI. The CDR3 runs 14 residues. CDR3: CASNFDRGNQPQHF. DNA for the CDR3: TGTGCCAGCAATTTTGACAGGGGCAATCAGCCCCAGCATTTT.

The chain recombines TRBV13 with TRBJ2-7; 12 bases line up with TRBD2. With 5 bases clipped from V and 5 bases from J, the junction kept 13 bases outside the gene matches. Germline CDR1 and CDR2: PRHDT and FYEKMQ (reference sequence). This CDR3 contains 17 residues. The CDR3 bases are TGTGCCAGCAGCCTGAGACTAGCGGGAGTTTTAATCCACGAGCAGTACTTC. It specifies CASSLRLAGVLIHEQYF.

The chain combines TRBV7-2 with TRBJ2-5; D is uncertain. Trimming removed 5 bases at V and 2 bases at J, with 12 bases between. The CDR3 covers 14 residues. CDR1 and CDR2 from the germline V gene are SGHTA and FQGNSA. The CDR3 sequence: CASSLHYSQETQYF. CDR3 in DNA: TGTGCCAGCAGCCTACACTACTCACAAGAGACCCAGTACTTC.

V gene TRBV27 combines with J gene TRBJ2-1; 11 bases align to TRBD2. V lost 5 bases to trimming and J lost 3 bases; unmatched junction nucleotides: 6. The germline V gene encodes CDR1 MNHEY and CDR2 SMNVEV (reference sequence). The CDR3 is 16 amino acids. Here the CDR3 reads CASSTRLAGYYNEQFF. In DNA, the CDR3 is TGTGCCAGCAGTACTCGACTAGCGGGATACTACAATGAGCAGTTCTTC.

The chain is built from TRBV2 and TRBJ2-3; D ambiguous. Trimming left V 6 bases short and J 4 bases short, with 5 bases between. The CDR3 covers 11 residues. Germline assignment: CDR1 SNHLY and CDR2 FYNNEI. The CDR3 sequence: CASRFSDTQYF. The DNA for the CDR3 is TGTGCCAGCAGGTTCTCAGATACGCAGTATTTT.

This clone was observed a single time. The chain combines TRBV28 with TRBJ1-5, with D maybe TRBD1 (6 bases). Germline-derived CDR1 and CDR2 are MDHEN and SYDVKM. This CDR3 comprises 16 residues. Trimming pared 6 bases from V and 3 bases from J, leaving 18 bases between. The CDR3 protein is CASSTNSGQLNQPQHF. The CDR3 DNA reads as TGTGCCAGCAGCACGAATTCCGGACAGCTCAATCAGCCCCAGCATTTT.

The chain links TRBV18 to TRBJ1-2; D may be TRBD1 (5 bases). V was pared by 5 bases and J by 6 bases, with 16 bases between. Germline lookup yields CDR1 KGHSH and CDR2 LQKENI. This CDR3 contains 14 residues. In DNA, the CDR3 is TGTGCCAGCTCAGGAAGGAGCGGGGGTGATGGCTACACCTTC. This encodes CASSGRSGGDGYTF.

This chain uses TRBV7-9 with TRBJ2-7; 12 bases line up with TRBD2. This CDR3 is 15 amino acids long. Germline assignment: CDR1 SEHNR and CDR2 FQNEAQ (reference sequence). V lost 2 bases to trimming and J lost 3 bases; unmatched junction nucleotides: 2. CDR3 bases: TGTGCCAGCAGCTTAACGACTAGCGGGAGCTACGAGCAGTACTTC. Translation gives CASSLTTSGSYEQYF.

V and J are TRBV10-2 and TRBJ2-7; TRBD1 might be the D (5 bases). V lost 5 bases, J lost 3 bases, and 11 bases lay in between. There are 13 residues in the CDR3. The germline gives CDR1 WSHSY, CDR2 SAAADI. In DNA form, the CDR3 reads TGCGCCAGCAGTTCAGGGTCCATCTACGAGCAGTACTTC. This translates into CASSSGSIYEQYF.

The chain carries TRBV30 and TRBJ1-5; 7 bases match TRBD1. Germline V CDR1 and CDR2: GTSNPN, SVGIG (reference sequence). CDR3 length: 13 residues. V was pared by 3 bases and J by 5 bases, with 4 bases of the junction left unmatched. The CDR3 spells CAWSDDRDQPQHF. CDR3 coding DNA: TGTGCCTGGAGCGACGACAGGGATCAGCCCCAGCATTTT.

The CDR3 spells CASSLTPPSDEQFF. In nucleotides, the CDR3 is TGTGCCAGCAGCTTAACCCCCCCTAGCGATGAGCAGTTCTTC. The rearrangement links TRBV7-3 to TRBJ2-1; a possible D gene is TRBD2 (6 bases). The germline V gene encodes CDR1 SGHTA and CDR2 FQGTGA. Trimming left V 0 bases short and J 8 bases short, with 11 bases between. This CDR3 region has 14 residues.

V is TRBV27 and J is TRBJ2-1, with D perhaps matching TRBD2 (6 bases). Trimming pared 5 bases from V and 11 bases from J, leaving 16 bases between. CDR3 size: 13 residues. Germline V lookup: CDR1 MNHEY, CDR2 SMNVEV (reference sequence). The CDR3 region has the DNA TGTGCCAGCAGTCCCAATGGGGGGAGGCAGCAGTTCTTC. This encodes CASSPNGGRQQFF.

Only one count was recorded for this clone. The rearrangement uses TRBV27 and TRBJ1-5; TRBD1 matches at 7 bases. The J segment lost 6 bases and the V segment lost 4 bases, leaving 6 bases of the junction unmatched. There are 14 residues in the CDR3. The germline V gene has CDR1 MNHEY and CDR2 SMNVEV (reference sequence). The CDR3 DNA follows: TGTGCCAGCAGTTCACAGGGGTTGGGTCAGCCCCAGCATTTT. Its translation is CASSSQGLGQPQHF.

The CDR3 sequence is CASSLGLAGIEQFF. In DNA, the CDR3 is TGTGCCAGCAGCCTCGGACTAGCGGGTATTGAGCAGTTCTTC. V gene TRBV28 combines with J gene TRBJ2-1; TRBD2 matches at 11 bases. Germline assignment: CDR1 MDHEN and CDR2 SYDVKM. V shed 6 bases and J 9 bases; nucleotides not matched to a gene: 7. CDR3 length: 14 residues. The full variable domain, completed using reference TRBV28 and TRBJ2-1, is DVKVTQSSRYLVKRTGEKVFLECVQDMDHENMFWYRQDPGLGLRLIYFSYDVKMKEKGDIPEGYSVSREKKERFSLILESASTNQTSMYLCASSLGLAGIEQFFGPGTRLTVL.

The chain has TRBV28 and TRBJ1-4, with 8 bases aligning to TRBD1. Trimming took 6 bases from V and 5 from J; bases not matched to a gene: 11. The CDR3 extends over 16 amino acids. Germline CDR1 reads MDHEN; CDR2 reads SYDVKM. This CDR3 is CASSLHWGQENEKLFF. The CDR3, as DNA: TGTGCCAGCAGCCTCCACTGGGGACAGGAAAATGAAAAACTGTTTTTT.

This clone was counted a few times. The V and J genes are TRBV6-2 or TRBV6-3 and TRBJ2-7; D possibly corresponds to TRBD2 (5 bases). The CDR3 is 15 amino acids. The V gene's germline CDR1 is MNHEY and CDR2 SVGEGT. Trimming stripped 6 bases from V and 3 bases from J, with 18 bases between. The CDR3 DNA sequence: TGTGCCAGCAGCGCGGGTCGGCGGACGTACTACGAGCAGTACTTC. This sequence encodes CASSAGRRTYYEQYF.

This clone appeared a few times. V usage is TRBV9 and J usage is TRBJ2-1; a weak D match, TRBD1 (6 bases). Germline assignment: CDR1 SGDLS and CDR2 YYNGEE. V was clipped by 4 bases and J by 3 bases, with 8 bases between them. The CDR3 covers 13 residues. CDR3 protein: CASSMDSYNEQFF. The CDR3, as DNA: TGTGCCAGCAGCATGGACAGCTACAATGAGCAGTTCTTC.

This clone was picked up one time. The J gene is TRBJ2-5, the V gene TRBV24-1, with 8 bases lining up with TRBD1. The ends lost 3 bases at V and 3 bases at J; junction bases unmatched: 8. Per germline, CDR1 KGHDR and CDR2 SFDVKD. The CDR3 has 16 amino acids. The CDR3 DNA reads TGTGCCACCAGTGATCCAGGGGGCATCACAGAAGAGACCCAGTACTTC. Residues: CATSDPGGITEETQYF.

The chain joins TRBV5-4 to TRBJ2-1, with 13 bases matching TRBD2. This CDR3 region has 16 residues. V lost 4 bases, J lost 9 bases, and 10 bases stayed unmatched. Germline CDR1 is SGHNT and CDR2 is YYREEE (reference sequence). This CDR3 is CASSPRTSGSAGEQFF. The CDR3 nucleotides are TGTGCCAGCAGCCCGCGGACTAGCGGGAGTGCGGGTGAGCAGTTCTTC.